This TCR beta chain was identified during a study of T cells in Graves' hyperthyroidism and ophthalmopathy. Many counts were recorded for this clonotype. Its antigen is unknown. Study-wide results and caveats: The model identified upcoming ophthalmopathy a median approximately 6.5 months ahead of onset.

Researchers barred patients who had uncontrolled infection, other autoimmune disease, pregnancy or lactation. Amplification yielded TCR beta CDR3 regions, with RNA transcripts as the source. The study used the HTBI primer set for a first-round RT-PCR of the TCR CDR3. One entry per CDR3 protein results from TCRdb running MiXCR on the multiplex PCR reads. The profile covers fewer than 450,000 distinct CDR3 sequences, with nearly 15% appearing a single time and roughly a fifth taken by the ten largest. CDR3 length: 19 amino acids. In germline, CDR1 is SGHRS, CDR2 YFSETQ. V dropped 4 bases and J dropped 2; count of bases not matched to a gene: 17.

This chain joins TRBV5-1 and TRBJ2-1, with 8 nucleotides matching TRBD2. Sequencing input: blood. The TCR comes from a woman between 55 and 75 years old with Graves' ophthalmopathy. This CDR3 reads CASSPWTSTSGNTYNEQFF. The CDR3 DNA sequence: TGCGCCAGCAGCCCATGGACATCCACTAGCGGTAATACCTACAATGAGCAGTTCTTC.